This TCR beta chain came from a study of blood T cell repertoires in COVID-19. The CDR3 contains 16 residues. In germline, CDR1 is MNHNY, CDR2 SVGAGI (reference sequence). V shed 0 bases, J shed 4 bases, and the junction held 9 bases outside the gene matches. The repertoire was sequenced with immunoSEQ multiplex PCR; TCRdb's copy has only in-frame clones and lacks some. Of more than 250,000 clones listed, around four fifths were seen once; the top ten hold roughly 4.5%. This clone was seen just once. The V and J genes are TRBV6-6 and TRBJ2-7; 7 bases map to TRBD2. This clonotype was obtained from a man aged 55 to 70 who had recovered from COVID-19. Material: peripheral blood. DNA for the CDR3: TGTGCCAGCAGTTACTCCCAGCGGGGAGGTGGGTACGAGCAGTACTTC. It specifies CASSYSQRGGGYEQYF.